The clone carrying this T cell receptor (beta chain) was picked up many times. As yet, its antigen is unknown. Newly diagnosed hyperthyroidism, duration under 2 months, in patients aged 18 to 65. The study excluded patients with uncontrolled infection, other autoimmune disease, pregnancy or lactation. The source material, RNA transcripts, was used to amplify TCR beta CDR3 regions. HTBI primers were employed in a first-round RT-PCR of the TCR CDR3. TCRdb analysed the multiplex PCR reads with MiXCR anew, one entry per CDR3 protein. Found here are about 580,000 distinct CDR3 sequences, more than 45% of them singletons; the top ten hold about 8.3%. The CDR3 consists of 16 residues. V trimming: 1 base; J trimming: 0 bases; junction bases outside the gene matches: 5. CDR1 and CDR2 (germline): SGHRS, YFSETQ. This record belongs to a study of T cells in Graves' hyperthyroidism and ophthalmopathy. Study-level points and caveats: Stable hyperthyroidism and ophthalmopathy were separated using 13 V-J signatures. Among clonotypes expanded in thyroid above 0.001, most were also found in blood.

The chain carries TRBV5-1 and TRBJ1-2; the match to TRBD1 covers 8 bases. The clonotype was recovered from a woman between 18 and 30 years old with Graves' hyperthyroidism. Sample: peripheral blood or thyroid tissue (not recorded which). This chain's CDR3 is CASSLLSTGANYGYTF. The CDR3 DNA sequence: TGCGCCAGCAGCTTGTTGTCGACAGGGGCTAACTATGGCTACACCTTC.